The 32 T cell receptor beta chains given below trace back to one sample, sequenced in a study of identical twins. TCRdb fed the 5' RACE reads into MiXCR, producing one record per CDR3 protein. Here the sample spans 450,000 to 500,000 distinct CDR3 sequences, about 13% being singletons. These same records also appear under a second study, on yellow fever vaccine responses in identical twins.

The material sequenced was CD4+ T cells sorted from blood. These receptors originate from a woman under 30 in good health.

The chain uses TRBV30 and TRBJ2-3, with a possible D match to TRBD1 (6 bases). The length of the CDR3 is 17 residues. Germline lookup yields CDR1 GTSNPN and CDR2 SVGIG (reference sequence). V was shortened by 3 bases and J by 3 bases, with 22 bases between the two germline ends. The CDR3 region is CAWSLIMTGSFTDTQYF. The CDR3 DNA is TGTGCCTGGAGCCTAATTATGACAGGTTCTTTTACAGATACGCAGTATTTT.

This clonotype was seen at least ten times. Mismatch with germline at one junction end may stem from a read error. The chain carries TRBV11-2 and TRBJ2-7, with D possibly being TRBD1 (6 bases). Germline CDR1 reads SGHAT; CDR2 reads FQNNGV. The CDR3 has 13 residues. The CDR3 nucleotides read TGTGCCAGCAGCTCCAACCGGGACACCCCTTCGAACTTC. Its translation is CASSSNRDTPSNF.

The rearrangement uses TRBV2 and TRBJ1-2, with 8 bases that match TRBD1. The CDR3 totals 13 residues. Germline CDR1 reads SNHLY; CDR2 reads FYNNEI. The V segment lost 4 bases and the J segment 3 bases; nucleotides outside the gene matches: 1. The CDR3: CASSVGQDYGYTF. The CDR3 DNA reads TGTGCCAGCAGTGTGGGACAGGACTATGGCTACACCTTC.

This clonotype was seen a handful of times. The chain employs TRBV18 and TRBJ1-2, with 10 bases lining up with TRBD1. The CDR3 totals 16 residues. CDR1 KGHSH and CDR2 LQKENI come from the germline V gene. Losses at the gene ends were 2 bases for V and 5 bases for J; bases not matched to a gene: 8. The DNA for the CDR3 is TGTGCCAGCTCACCATTCAGACAGGGGGCTGAATATGGCTACACCTTC. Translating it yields CASSPFRQGAEYGYTF.

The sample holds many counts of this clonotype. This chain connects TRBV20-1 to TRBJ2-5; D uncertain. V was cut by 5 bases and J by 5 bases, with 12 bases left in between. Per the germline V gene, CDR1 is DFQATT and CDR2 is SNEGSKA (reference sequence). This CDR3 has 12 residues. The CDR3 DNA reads TGCAGTGCTTCTGTGGGCCGCGAGACCCAGTACTTC. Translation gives CSASVGRETQYF.

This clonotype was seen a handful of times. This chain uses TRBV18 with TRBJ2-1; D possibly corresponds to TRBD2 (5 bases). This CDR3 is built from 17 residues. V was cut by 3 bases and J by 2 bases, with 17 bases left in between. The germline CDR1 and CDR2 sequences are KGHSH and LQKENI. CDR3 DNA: TGTGCCAGCTCACCGCTAAGCGGAGCATCCCCCTACAATGAGCAGTTCTTC. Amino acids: CASSPLSGASPYNEQFF.

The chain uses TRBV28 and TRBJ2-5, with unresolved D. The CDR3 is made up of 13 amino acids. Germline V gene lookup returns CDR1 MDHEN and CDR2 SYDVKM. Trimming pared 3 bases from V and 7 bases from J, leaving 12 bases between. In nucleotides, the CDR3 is TGTGCCAGCAGTTTGAAACTAAGAGTGACCCAGTACTTC. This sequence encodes CASSLKLRVTQYF. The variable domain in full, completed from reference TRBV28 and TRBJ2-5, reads DVKVTQSSRYLVKRTGEKVFLECVQDMDHENMFWYRQDPGLGLRLIYFSYDVKMKEKGDIPEGYSVSREKKERFSLILESASTNQTSMYLCASSLKLRVTQYFGPGTRLLVL.

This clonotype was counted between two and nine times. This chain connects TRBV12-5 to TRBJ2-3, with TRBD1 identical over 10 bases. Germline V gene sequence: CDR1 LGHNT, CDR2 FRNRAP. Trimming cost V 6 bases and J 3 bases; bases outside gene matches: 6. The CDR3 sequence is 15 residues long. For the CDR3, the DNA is TGTGCTAGTGGAACGGGACAGGGGAATACAGATACGCAGTATTTT. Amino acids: CASGTGQGNTDTQYF. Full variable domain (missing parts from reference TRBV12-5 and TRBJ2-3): DARVTQTPRHKVTEMGQEVTMRCQPILGHNTVFWYRQTMMQGLELLAYFRNRAPLDDSGMPKDRFSAEMPDATLATLKIQPSEPRDSAVYFCASGTGQGNTDTQYFGPGTRLTVL.

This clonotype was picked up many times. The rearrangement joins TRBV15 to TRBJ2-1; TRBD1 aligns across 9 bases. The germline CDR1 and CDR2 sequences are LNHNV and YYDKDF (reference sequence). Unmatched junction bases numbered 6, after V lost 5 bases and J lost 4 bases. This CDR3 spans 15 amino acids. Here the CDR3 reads CATSGTGSKYNEQFF. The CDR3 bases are TGTGCCACCAGCGGGACAGGGTCGAAGTACAATGAGCAGTTCTTC.

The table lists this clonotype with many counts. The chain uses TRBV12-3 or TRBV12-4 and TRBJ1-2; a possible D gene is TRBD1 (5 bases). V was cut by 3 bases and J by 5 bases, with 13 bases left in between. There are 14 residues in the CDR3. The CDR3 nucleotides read TGTGCCAGCAGTTTGCGGACGCAGGGTTATGGCTACACCTTC. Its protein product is CASSLRTQGYGYTF.

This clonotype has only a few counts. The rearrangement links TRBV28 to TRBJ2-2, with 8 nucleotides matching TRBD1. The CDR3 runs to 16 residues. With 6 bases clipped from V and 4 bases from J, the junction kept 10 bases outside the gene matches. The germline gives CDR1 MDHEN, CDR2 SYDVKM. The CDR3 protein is CASSPRQGAGTGELFF. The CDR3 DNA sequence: TGTGCCAGCAGCCCCAGGCAGGGGGCGGGCACCGGGGAGCTGTTTTTT.

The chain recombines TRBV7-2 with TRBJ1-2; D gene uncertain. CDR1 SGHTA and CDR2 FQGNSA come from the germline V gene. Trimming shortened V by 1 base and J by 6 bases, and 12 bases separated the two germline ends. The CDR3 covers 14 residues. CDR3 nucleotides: TGTGCCAGCAGCTTAGGTCGGTCCGTAGATGGCTACACCTTC. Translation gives CASSLGRSVDGYTF.

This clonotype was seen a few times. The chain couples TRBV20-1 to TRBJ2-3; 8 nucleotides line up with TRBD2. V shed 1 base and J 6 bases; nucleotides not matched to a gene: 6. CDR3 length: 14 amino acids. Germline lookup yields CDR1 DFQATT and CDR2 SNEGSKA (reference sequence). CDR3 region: CSARVAGKEDTQYF. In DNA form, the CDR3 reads TGCAGTGCTAGAGTAGCGGGGAAAGAGGATACGCAGTATTTT.

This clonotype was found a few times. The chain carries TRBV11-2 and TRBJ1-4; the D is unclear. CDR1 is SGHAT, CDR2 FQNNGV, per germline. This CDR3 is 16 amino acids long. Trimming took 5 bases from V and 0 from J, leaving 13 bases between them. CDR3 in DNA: TGTGCCAGCAGCCCCAGGCCGGGAGCAACTAATGAAAAACTGTTTTTT. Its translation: CASSPRPGATNEKLFF.

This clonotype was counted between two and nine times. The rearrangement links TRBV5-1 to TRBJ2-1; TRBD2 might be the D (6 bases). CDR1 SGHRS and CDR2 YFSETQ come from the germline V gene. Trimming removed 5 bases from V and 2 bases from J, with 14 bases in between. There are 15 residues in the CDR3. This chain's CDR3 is CASREGSVAYNEQFF. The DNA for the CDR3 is TGCGCCAGCAGGGAGGGCTCCGTAGCCTACAATGAGCAGTTCTTC.

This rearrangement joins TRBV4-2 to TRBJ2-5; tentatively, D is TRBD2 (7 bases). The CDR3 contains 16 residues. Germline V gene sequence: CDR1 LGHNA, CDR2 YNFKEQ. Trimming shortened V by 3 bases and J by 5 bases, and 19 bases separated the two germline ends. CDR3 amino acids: CASSQGWGGSSETQYF. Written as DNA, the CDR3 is TGTGCCAGCAGCCAGGGCTGGGGGGGCTCTTCCGAGACCCAGTACTTC.

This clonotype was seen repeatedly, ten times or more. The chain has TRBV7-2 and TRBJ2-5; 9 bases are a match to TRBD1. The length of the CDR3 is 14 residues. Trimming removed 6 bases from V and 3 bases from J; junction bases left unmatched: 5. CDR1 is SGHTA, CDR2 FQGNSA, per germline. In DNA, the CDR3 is TGTGCCAGCAGATCCCGACAGGGGGAAGAGACCCAGTACTTC. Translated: CASRSRQGEETQYF.

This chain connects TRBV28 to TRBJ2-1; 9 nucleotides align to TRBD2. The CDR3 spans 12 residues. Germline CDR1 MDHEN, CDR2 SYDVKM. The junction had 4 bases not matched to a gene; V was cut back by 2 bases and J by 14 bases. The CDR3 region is CASSLNSGSKFF. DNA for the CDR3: TGTGCCAGCAGTTTAAATAGCGGGAGTAAGTTCTTC.

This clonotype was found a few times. CDR3 sequence (DNA): TGTGCCAGCCGACCTTTTCCGGGACAACGGGGGCAGTACTTC. As protein: CASRPFPGQRGQYF. This rearrangement joins TRBV27 to TRBJ2-7; perhaps TRBD1 as D (6 bases). From germline, CDR1 is MNHEY and CDR2 SMNVEV (reference sequence). The CDR3 length is 14 residues. The germline V and J ends were trimmed by 8 bases and 9 bases, with 23 bases remaining between them.

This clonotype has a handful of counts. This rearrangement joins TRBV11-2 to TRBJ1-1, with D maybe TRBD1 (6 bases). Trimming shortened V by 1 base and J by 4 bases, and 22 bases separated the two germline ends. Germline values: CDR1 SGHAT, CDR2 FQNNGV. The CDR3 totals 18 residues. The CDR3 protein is CASSLVVGGLLSGTEAFF. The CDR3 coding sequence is TGTGCCAGCAGCTTAGTAGTGGGGGGCTTGTTATCTGGCACTGAAGCTTTCTTT.

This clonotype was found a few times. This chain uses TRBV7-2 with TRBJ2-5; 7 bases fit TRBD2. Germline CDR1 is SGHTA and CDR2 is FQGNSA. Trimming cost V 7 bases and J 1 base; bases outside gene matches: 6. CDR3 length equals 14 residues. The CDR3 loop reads CASTGGRVQETQYF. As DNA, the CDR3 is TGTGCCAGCACCGGGGGGAGGGTCCAAGAGACCCAGTACTTC.

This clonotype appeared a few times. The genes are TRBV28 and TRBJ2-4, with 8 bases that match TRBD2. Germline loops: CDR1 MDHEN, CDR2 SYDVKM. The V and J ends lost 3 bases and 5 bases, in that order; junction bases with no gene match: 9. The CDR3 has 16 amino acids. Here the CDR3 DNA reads TGTGCCAGCAGTTTTCGCGGGAGGAAAAGGGAAAACATTCAGTACTTC. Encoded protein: CASSFRGRKRENIQYF.

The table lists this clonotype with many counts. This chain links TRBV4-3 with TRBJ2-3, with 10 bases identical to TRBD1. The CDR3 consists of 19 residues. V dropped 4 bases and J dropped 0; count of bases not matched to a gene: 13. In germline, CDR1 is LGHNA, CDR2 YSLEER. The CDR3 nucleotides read TGCGCCAGCAGCCGACTAACGCCGGGACAGGGGCCTAGCACAGATACGCAGTATTTT. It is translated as CASSRLTPGQGPSTDTQYF.

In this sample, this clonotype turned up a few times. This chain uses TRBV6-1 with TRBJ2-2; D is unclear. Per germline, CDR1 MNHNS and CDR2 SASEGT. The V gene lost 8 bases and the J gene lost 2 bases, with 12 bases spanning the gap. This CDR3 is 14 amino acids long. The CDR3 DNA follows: TGTGCCAGCTCAAGGTGGACCAACACCGGGGAGCTGTTTTTT. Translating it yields CASSRWTNTGELFF.

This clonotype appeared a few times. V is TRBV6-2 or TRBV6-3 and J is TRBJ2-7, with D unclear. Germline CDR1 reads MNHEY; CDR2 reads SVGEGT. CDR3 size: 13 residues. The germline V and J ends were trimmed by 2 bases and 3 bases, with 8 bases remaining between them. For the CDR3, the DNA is TGTGCCAGCAGTTACCCCAGTGTCTACGAGCAGTACTTC. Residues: CASSYPSVYEQYF.

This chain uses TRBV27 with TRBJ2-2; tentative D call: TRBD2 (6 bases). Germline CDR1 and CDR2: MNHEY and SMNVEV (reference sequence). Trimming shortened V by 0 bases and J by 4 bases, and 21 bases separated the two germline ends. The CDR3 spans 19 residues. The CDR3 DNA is TGTGCCAGCAGTTTATCTCTCCGGACAATAGGGCGGGGCACCGGGGAGCTGTTTTTT. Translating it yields CASSLSLRTIGRGTGELFF.

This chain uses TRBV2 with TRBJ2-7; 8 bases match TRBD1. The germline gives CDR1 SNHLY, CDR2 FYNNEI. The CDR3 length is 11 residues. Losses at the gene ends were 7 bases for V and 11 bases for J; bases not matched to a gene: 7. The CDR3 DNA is TGTGCCAGCAAGCAACAGGGGGTTGAGTACTTC. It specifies CASKQQGVEYF.

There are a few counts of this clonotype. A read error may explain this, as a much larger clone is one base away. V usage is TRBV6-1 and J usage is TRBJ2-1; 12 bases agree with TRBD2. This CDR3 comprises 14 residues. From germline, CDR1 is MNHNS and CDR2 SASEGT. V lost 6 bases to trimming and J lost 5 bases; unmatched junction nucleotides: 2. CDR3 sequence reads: CASSRTSGDNEQFF. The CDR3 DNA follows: TGTGCCAGCAGCCGGACTAGCGGGGACAATGAGCAGTTCTTC.

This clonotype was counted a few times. The CDR3 protein is CASSLGGYGDTQYF. The CDR3 nucleotides read TGTGCCAGCAGCTTAGGAGGGTACGGAGATACGCAGTATTTT. The rearrangement joins TRBV7-9 to TRBJ2-3; TRBD2 might be the D (5 bases). Germline V gene sequence: CDR1 SEHNR, CDR2 FQNEAQ (reference sequence). The V and J ends lost 1 base and 5 bases respectively, with 10 bases between them. The CDR3 is 14 amino acids.

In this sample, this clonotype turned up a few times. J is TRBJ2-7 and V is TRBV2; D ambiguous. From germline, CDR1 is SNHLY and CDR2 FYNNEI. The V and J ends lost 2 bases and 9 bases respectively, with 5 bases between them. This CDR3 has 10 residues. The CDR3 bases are TGTGCCAGCAGTGAATCTCGGCAGTACTTC. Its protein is CASSESRQYF.

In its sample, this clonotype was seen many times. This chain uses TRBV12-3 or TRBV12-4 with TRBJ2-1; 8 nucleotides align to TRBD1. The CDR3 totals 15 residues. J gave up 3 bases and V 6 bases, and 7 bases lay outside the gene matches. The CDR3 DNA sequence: TGTGCCAGCAGATACGGGACAGGTAGCTACAATGAGCAGTTCTTC. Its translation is CASRYGTGSYNEQFF.

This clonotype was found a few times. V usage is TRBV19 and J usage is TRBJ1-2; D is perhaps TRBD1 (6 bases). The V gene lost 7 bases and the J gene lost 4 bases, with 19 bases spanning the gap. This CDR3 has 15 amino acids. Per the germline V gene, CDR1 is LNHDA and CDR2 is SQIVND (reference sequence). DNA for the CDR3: TGTGCCAGTATGGGGGGCTCTTTGGAGTTCTATGGCTACACCTTC. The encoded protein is CASMGGSLEFYGYTF.